The rows below give T cell receptor beta chains drawn from one sample of a study of siplizumab effects on memory and regulatory T cells. Assay used: immunoSEQ multiplex PCR; TCRdb lists only in-frame clones, some missing. The sample shows around 99,000 clones, about 91% of them seen only once. Sequencing was carried out using Tregs sorted from blood. These receptors came from a human donor in good health. Each CDR3 is given with its conserved first and last residue. D genes are given only for firm matches. Only part of the rows carry a size: once, few, many, or a class if the clone is expanded.

J gene: TRBJ2-7; clone size: .; D gene: TRBD2; V gene: TRBV10-2; CDR3 DNA: TGCGCCAGCACATACTCGCGGGAGAGCTCCTACGAGCAGTACTTC; CDR3 protein: CASTYSRESSYEQYF
J gene: TRBJ1-5; clone size: .; D gene: .; V gene: TRBV5-1; CDR3 DNA: TGCGCCAGCAGCTTGGGGAGCAATCAGCCCCAGCATTTT; CDR3 protein: CASSLGSNQPQHF
J gene: TRBJ2-1; clone size: .; D gene: .; V gene: TRBV19; CDR3 DNA: TGTGCCAGTAGTCCTACAGTGGGATTCGATGAGCAGTTCTTC; CDR3 protein: CASSPTVGFDEQFF
J gene: TRBJ1-3; clone size: .; D gene: .; V gene: TRBV5-1; CDR3 DNA: TGCGCCAGCAGCTTGGCCCCCGGGGCTGGAAACACCATATATTTT; CDR3 protein: CASSLAPGAGNTIYF
J gene: TRBJ2-3; clone size: .; D gene: .; V gene: TRBV20-1; CDR3 DNA: TGCAGTGCTATCCTAGCAGATACGCAGTATTTT; CDR3 protein: CSAILADTQYF
J gene: TRBJ1-1; clone size: .; D gene: TRBD1; V gene: TRBV5-1; CDR3 DNA: TGCGCCAGCAGCAAGACAGGGGTTGCTGAAGCTTTCTTT; CDR3 protein: CASSKTGVAEAFF
J gene: TRBJ2-5; clone size: .; D gene: TRBD2; V gene: TRBV5-1; CDR3 DNA: TGCGCCAGCAGCCCCCAGTTACTAGCGGGAAAAGAGACCCAGTACTTC; CDR3 protein: CASSPQLLAGKETQYF
J gene: TRBJ2-5; clone size: .; D gene: .; V gene: TRBV20-1; CDR3 DNA: TGCAGTGCTGACGAGGAGACCCAGTACTTC; CDR3 protein: CSADEETQYF
J gene: TRBJ1-4; clone size: few; D gene: TRBD1; V gene: TRBV7-7; CDR3 DNA: TGTGCCAGCAGCCCGGGACAGGGCCGATCGAAACTGTTTTTT; CDR3 protein: CASSPGQGRSKLFF
J gene: TRBJ2-5; clone size: .; D gene: TRBD2; V gene: TRBV14; CDR3 DNA: TGTGCCAGCAGCCAAGATACGGGAGGGCGTTTCGACCAGTACTTC; CDR3 protein: CASSQDTGGRFDQYF
J gene: TRBJ2-5; clone size: .; D gene: .; V gene: TRBV20-1; CDR3 DNA: TGCAGTGCCGGGGGTCTCGAGACCCAGTACTTC; CDR3 protein: CSAGGLETQYF
J gene: TRBJ1-5; clone size: .; D gene: .; V gene: TRBV6-6; CDR3 DNA: TGTGCCAGCAGTTCAGGTACGGGCGGGCCCCAGCATTTT; CDR3 protein: CASSSGTGGPQHF
J gene: TRBJ2-7; clone size: once; D gene: .; V gene: TRBV2; CDR3 DNA: TGTGCCAGCAGTCCACCCGGCTTACAGTACGAGCAGTACTTC; CDR3 protein: CASSPPGLQYEQYF
J gene: TRBJ2-5; clone size: once; D gene: .; V gene: TRBV5-3; CDR3 DNA: TGTGCCAGAAGCTTGTGGGGGAGCAGGTGCTCCCAAGAGACCCAGTACTTC; CDR3 protein: CARSLWGSRCSQETQYF
J gene: TRBJ2-3; clone size: .; D gene: .; V gene: TRBV4-2; CDR3 DNA: TGTGCCAGCAGCCAAGAACATACAGATACGCAGTATTTT; CDR3 protein: CASSQEHTDTQYF
J gene: TRBJ1-5; clone size: .; D gene: .; V gene: TRBV6-1; CDR3 DNA: TGTGCCAGCAGTCGAACGGGGAAGGAGCCCCAGCATTTT; CDR3 protein: CASSRTGKEPQHF
J gene: TRBJ1-2; clone size: .; D gene: TRBD1; V gene: TRBV19; CDR3 DNA: TGTGCCAGTAGTATAGGGGGACAGACAGCTAACTATGGCTACACCTTC; CDR3 protein: CASSIGGQTANYGYTF
J gene: TRBJ1-3; clone size: .; D gene: .; V gene: TRBV13; CDR3 DNA: TGTGCCAGCAGCCCCACAAAAGGGTCCGTCCTATATTTT; CDR3 protein: CASSPTKGSVLYF
J gene: TRBJ1-2; clone size: .; D gene: .; V gene: TRBV7-6; CDR3 DNA: TGTGCCAGCAGCTTAACAGATAACCTTAACTATGGCTACACCTTC; CDR3 protein: CASSLTDNLNYGYTF
J gene: TRBJ2-1; clone size: .; D gene: TRBD1; V gene: TRBV6-5; CDR3 DNA: TGTGCCAGCAGTTCCAACCGGGACAGGGGGCTTAATGAGCAGTTCTTC; CDR3 protein: CASSSNRDRGLNEQFF
J gene: TRBJ2-1; clone size: .; D gene: TRBD2; V gene: TRBV5-6; CDR3 DNA: TGTGCCAGCAGCTTGGGACTAGCGTCTTACAATGAGCAGTTCTTC; CDR3 protein: CASSLGLASYNEQFF
J gene: TRBJ2-1; clone size: .; D gene: .; V gene: TRBV5-4; CDR3 DNA: TGTGCCAGCAGCTTGACTAGCACCTCCAATGAGCAGTTCTTC; CDR3 protein: CASSLTSTSNEQFF
J gene: TRBJ1-3; clone size: .; D gene: .; V gene: TRBV14; CDR3 DNA: TGTGCCAGCAGCCCTAATACTCCGTACTCTGGAAACACCATATATTTT; CDR3 protein: CASSPNTPYSGNTIYF
J gene: TRBJ1-2; clone size: .; D gene: TRBD1; V gene: TRBV27; CDR3 DNA: TGTGCCAGCAGCGCAGGGGGAAGCGGCTACACCTTC; CDR3 protein: CASSAGGSGYTF
J gene: TRBJ2-1; clone size: .; D gene: .; V gene: TRBV11-2; CDR3 DNA: TGTGCCAGCAGCCTATCCTATACCGGGTCTCGTTACAATGAGCAGTTCTTC; CDR3 protein: CASSLSYTGSRYNEQFF
J gene: TRBJ2-4; clone size: .; D gene: TRBD1; V gene: TRBV9; CDR3 DNA: TGTGCCAGCAGCGCCCACATGGCCGGGACAGGGGAAAACATTCAGTACTTC; CDR3 protein: CASSAHMAGTGENIQYF
J gene: TRBJ2-7; clone size: .; D gene: .; V gene: TRBV7-3; CDR3 DNA: TGTGCCAGCAGCGCCCAGGGGGGACCCTATGAGCAGTACTTC; CDR3 protein: CASSAQGGPYEQYF
J gene: TRBJ2-7; clone size: .; D gene: .; V gene: TRBV6-6; CDR3 DNA: TGTGCCAGCAGAACCGGGATTACCTCCTACGAGCAGTACTTC; CDR3 protein: CASRTGITSYEQYF
J gene: TRBJ2-7; clone size: .; D gene: .; V gene: TRBV7-8; CDR3 DNA: TGTGCCAGCAGCTTAGAGGGCCTTAAGGGGATTTACGAGCAGTACTTC; CDR3 protein: CASSLEGLKGIYEQYF
J gene: TRBJ1-1; clone size: .; D gene: .; V gene: TRBV27; CDR3 DNA: TGTGCCAGCAGCTACAGGGTGAACACTGAAGCTTTCTTT; CDR3 protein: CASSYRVNTEAFF
J gene: TRBJ1-6; clone size: .; D gene: .; V gene: TRBV5-1; CDR3 DNA: TGCGCCAGCAGCGACGACAGGCGCCTCACAAATTCACCCCTCCACTTT; CDR3 protein: CASSDDRRLTNSPLHF
J gene: TRBJ1-1; clone size: .; D gene: TRBD1; V gene: TRBV4-1; CDR3 DNA: TGCGCCAGCAGCCCACGGACAGGGAACACTGAAGCTTTCTTT; CDR3 protein: CASSPRTGNTEAFF
J gene: TRBJ2-2; clone size: .; D gene: .; V gene: TRBV7-9; CDR3 DNA: TGTGCCAGCAGCACCGAGACCGGGGAGCTGTTTTTT; CDR3 protein: CASSTETGELFF
J gene: TRBJ2-7; clone size: .; D gene: .; V gene: TRBV6-1; CDR3 DNA: TGTGTCAGCAGCGCTCAACCCCTCGGGTTAGACGAGCAGTACTTC; CDR3 protein: CVSSAQPLGLDEQYF
J gene: TRBJ2-7; clone size: .; D gene: TRBD2; V gene: TRBV7-2; CDR3 DNA: TGTGCCAGCAGCACCGGGACTAGGGCGGCCGAGCAGTACTTC; CDR3 protein: CASSTGTRAAEQYF
J gene: TRBJ2-3; clone size: .; D gene: .; V gene: TRBV27; CDR3 DNA: TGTGCCAGCAGCAACAGCCCCAGGGGGGGTACGCAGTATTTT; CDR3 protein: CASSNSPRGGTQYF
J gene: TRBJ1-2; clone size: once; D gene: .; V gene: TRBV7-9; CDR3 DNA: TGTGCCAGCAGCCGAGCAACCAACTATGGCTACACCTTC; CDR3 protein: CASSRATNYGYTF
J gene: TRBJ2-7; clone size: .; D gene: TRBD2; V gene: TRBV6-5; CDR3 DNA: TGTGCCAGCAGTTACTCACTAGCGGGAGTAGCCTACGAGCAGTACTTC; CDR3 protein: CASSYSLAGVAYEQYF
J gene: TRBJ1-2; clone size: .; D gene: TRBD1; V gene: TRBV5-1; CDR3 DNA: TGCGCCAGCAGCTTGAGTCAGGGGGCGAGGGACGGCTACACCTTC; CDR3 protein: CASSLSQGARDGYTF
J gene: TRBJ2-7; clone size: .; D gene: .; V gene: TRBV9; CDR3 DNA: TGTGCCAGCAGCGTAGGGCAGTGGCCTGGGGAGCAGTACTTC; CDR3 protein: CASSVGQWPGEQYF
J gene: TRBJ1-6; clone size: once; D gene: .; V gene: TRBV5-1; CDR3 DNA: TGCGCCAGCAGCCCACAGTGGACAGATAATTCACCCCTCCACTTT; CDR3 protein: CASSPQWTDNSPLHF
J gene: TRBJ2-3; clone size: .; D gene: TRBD2; V gene: TRBV19; CDR3 DNA: TGTGCCAGTAGGAGACTAGCGGGGGGGTACACAGATACGCAGTATTTT; CDR3 protein: CASRRLAGGYTDTQYF
J gene: TRBJ2-7; clone size: .; D gene: .; V gene: TRBV2; CDR3 DNA: TGTGCCAGCAGTGTCACGGGCGAGCAGTACTTC; CDR3 protein: CASSVTGEQYF
J gene: TRBJ2-1; clone size: .; D gene: .; V gene: TRBV27; CDR3 DNA: TGTGCCAGCAGTCCGTACCCCGGGTCAATCTCCTACAATGAGCAGTTCTTC; CDR3 protein: CASSPYPGSISYNEQFF
J gene: TRBJ1-5; clone size: .; D gene: .; V gene: TRBV14; CDR3 DNA: TGTGCCAGCAGCCAGCCTTGGGGAGCCGATTGCCCAATACACAATCAGCCCCAGCATTTT; CDR3 protein: CASSQPWGADCPIHNQPQHF
J gene: TRBJ2-6; clone size: .; D gene: .; V gene: TRBV2; CDR3 DNA: TGTGCCAGTAGGCGAGGGGCCAACGTCCTGACTTTC; CDR3 protein: CASRRGANVLTF
J gene: TRBJ2-7; clone size: .; D gene: .; V gene: TRBV10-3; CDR3 DNA: TGTGCCATCACCCCTGGGTCGTCCTACGAGCAGTACTTC; CDR3 protein: CAITPGSSYEQYF
J gene: TRBJ2-5; clone size: .; D gene: .; V gene: TRBV19; CDR3 DNA: TGTGCCAGTAGTATAGGGGCAGGGTTGAGGGAGACCCAGTACTTC; CDR3 protein: CASSIGAGLRETQYF
J gene: TRBJ2-7; clone size: .; D gene: .; V gene: TRBV13; CDR3 DNA: TGTGCCAGCAGCTCGATGGATCCCTACGAGCAGTACTTC; CDR3 protein: CASSSMDPYEQYF
J gene: TRBJ2-1; clone size: .; D gene: .; V gene: TRBV19; CDR3 DNA: TGTGCCAGTAGTATGGAGGTCGGGACCTCTCTCAATGAGCAGTTCTTC; CDR3 protein: CASSMEVGTSLNEQFF
J gene: TRBJ2-7; clone size: .; D gene: .; V gene: TRBV5-1; CDR3 DNA: TGCGCCAGCAGCGAGTCCCCCTACGAGCAGTACTTC; CDR3 protein: CASSESPYEQYF
J gene: TRBJ2-5; clone size: .; D gene: TRBD2; V gene: TRBV9; CDR3 DNA: TGTGCCAGCAGCCAGGGACTAGCGGGGGCCCAGGCGACCCAGTACTTC; CDR3 protein: CASSQGLAGAQATQYF
J gene: TRBJ2-5; clone size: .; D gene: .; V gene: TRBV27; CDR3 DNA: TGTGCCAGCAGCCCGGGACGCCTGCGGGAGACCCAGTACTTC; CDR3 protein: CASSPGRLRETQYF
J gene: TRBJ2-5; clone size: .; D gene: TRBD2; V gene: TRBV5-1; CDR3 DNA: TGCGCCAGCAGCGGCGGGGGGGAGACCCAGTACTTC; CDR3 protein: CASSGGGETQYF
J gene: TRBJ2-3; clone size: .; D gene: TRBD1; V gene: TRBV6-6; CDR3 DNA: TGTGCCAGCAAACGACAGGGGACAGATACGCAGTATTTT; CDR3 protein: CASKRQGTDTQYF
J gene: TRBJ2-6; clone size: .; D gene: .; V gene: TRBV18; CDR3 DNA: TGTGCCAGCTCACCACCGGTCCGGGGCACCGGGGCCAACGTCCTGACTTTC; CDR3 protein: CASSPPVRGTGANVLTF
J gene: TRBJ2-5; clone size: once; D gene: TRBD2; V gene: TRBV5-4; CDR3 DNA: TGTGCCAGCAGCATGGCTAGACTAGCGGGTATGGAGACCCAGTACTTC; CDR3 protein: CASSMARLAGMETQYF